This record covers a single T cell receptor beta chain. This clonotype occurred a few times. Its antigen remains unidentified. There are no base qualities to consult, and no much larger clone falls within one base. The sample's time point, from its label and the paper: more than 35 days after influenza vaccine administration. The library was obtained by RT-PCR. The sequencer was an Illumina HiSeq 2500. Through fastp at Q25 and MiXCR, TCRdb rebuilt clones from the public reads, retaining in-frame beta chains. Rows are combined by CDR3 protein, so each entry shows the most common genes and DNA. Across this sample there are fewer than 650,000 distinct CDR3 sequences, with roughly 13% seen only once. The top ten hold about an eighth of the sample. Relative to germline, V is missing 5 bases and J is missing 6 bases, with 4 bases of the junction outside any gene match. The germline V gene specifies SGHAT as CDR1 and FQNNGV as CDR2. The CDR3 sequence holds 15 residues, the cysteine and phenylalanine included. The read is trimmed to its CDR3 DNA, 45 bases read in frame from base 1.

The sample is drawn from a study of response to subunit inactivated influenza vaccine (dated 2018 in TCRdb). Regarding the study in general: Deep quantitative profiling of the T cell receptor repertoire was used in the study to follow responses to a trivalent subunit inactivated influenza vaccine.

Study-wide findings and limitations: It was suggested by the authors that each seasonal influenza vaccination may recruit only a limited number of new T cells.

This TCR came from a man in his fifties who received an inactivated influenza vaccine. Donor details come from another sample of the same person, matched by shared clones. The chain joins TRBV11-2 to TRBJ2-3, with 14 bases aligning to TRBD2. The source was PBMCs from blood, collected 45 days after vaccination. In nucleotide form, the sequence is TGTGCCAGCAGCCCGGGACTAGCGGGAGTTGATACGCAGTATTTT. It codes for CASSPGLAGVDTQYF.